Below are 10 T cell receptor beta chains sequenced from a single sample in a study of blood T cells in healthy people across ages. It was with a sample-barcoded 5' primer and a J-beta primer mix that a second PCR of about 6 to 12 cycles was run. TCRdb processed the 5' RACE reads anew with MiXCR; each CDR3 protein has one entry. The sample shows about 590,000 distinct CDR3 sequences, approximately 30% of them seen only once. The sample was blood. All receptors derive from a woman of 80 years or more in good health.

This clonotype was counted ten times or more. This chain links TRBV6-1 with TRBJ2-1; D is possibly TRBD1 (6 bases). The V end was cut by 4 bases, the J end by 9 bases, with 22 bases between. CDR3 length: 16 amino acids. CDR1 and CDR2 (germline): MNHNS, SASEGT. The CDR3 is CASSARGLGNNVEQFF. The DNA of the CDR3 is TGTGCCAGCAGTGCAAGGGGGTTGGGAAATAATGTTGAGCAGTTCTTC.

This clonotype has ten or more counts. This chain connects TRBV5-1 to TRBJ2-3; 8 bases match TRBD1. CDR1 is SGHRS, CDR2 YFSETQ, per germline. V shed 4 bases and J 4 bases; nucleotides not matched to a gene: 11. The CDR3 spans 16 residues. The CDR3 loop is CASSRGQAGGPDTQYF. The CDR3 DNA reads TGCGCCAGCAGCCGGGGACAGGCTGGGGGGCCAGATACGCAGTATTTT.

This clonotype was detected a few times. The rearrangement joins TRBV7-9 to TRBJ1-2; TRBD1 aligns across 8 bases. The germline gives CDR1 SEHNR, CDR2 FQNEAQ (reference sequence). The V gene end was trimmed by 1 base and the J gene end by 7 bases; junction bases not matched to a gene: 2. The CDR3 is 13 amino acids. CDR3 loop: CASSLGGQVGYTF. The CDR3 bases are TGTGCCAGCAGCTTAGGGGGACAGGTTGGCTACACCTTC. The complete variable domain, with remaining parts taken from reference TRBV7-9 and TRBJ1-2, reads DTGVSQNPRHKITKRGQNVTFRCDPISEHNRLYWYRQTLGQGPEFLTYFQNEAQLEKSRLLSDRFSAERPKGSFSTLEIQRTEQGDSAMYLCASSLGGQVGYTFGSGTRLTVV.

The chain uses TRBV28 and TRBJ1-5, with TRBD1 matching over 12 bases. This CDR3 is 16 amino acids long. Germline CDR1 reads MDHEN; CDR2 reads SYDVKM. V lost 4 bases and J lost 5; bases outside the gene matches: 6. The CDR3 DNA reads as TGTGCCAGCAGTTCGGGACAGGGGGCTAGGCATCAGCCCCAGCATTTT. It yields the protein CASSSGQGARHQPQHF.

This clonotype appeared many times. This sequence joins TRBV11-2 and TRBJ2-3; tentative D call: TRBD2 (6 bases). From germline, CDR1 is SGHAT and CDR2 FQNNGV. Trimming cost V 1 base and J 1 base, with 9 bases left between them. This CDR3 spans 15 amino acids. CDR3 in amino acids: CASSLGDLGTDTQYF. The DNA for the CDR3 is TGTGCCAGCAGCTTAGGGGACTTGGGCACAGATACGCAGTATTTT.

The sample holds a few counts of this clonotype. A much more abundant neighbour one base away suggests this may be a read error. The CDR3 DNA follows: TGCAGTGCTAGTTATCGAGCGGGGGGAGAGACCCAGTACTTC. Translating it yields CSASYRAGGETQYF. The chain employs TRBV20-1 and TRBJ2-5; 9 nucleotides agree with TRBD2. J gave up 4 bases and V 3 bases, and 6 bases lay outside the gene matches. Germline V CDR1 and CDR2: DFQATT, SNEGSKA (reference sequence). The CDR3 is made up of 14 amino acids.

The gene calls are TRBV6-1 and TRBJ1-5; the match to TRBD1 covers 11 bases. J lost 6 bases, V lost 6 bases, and 7 bases had no gene match. Germline V gene sequence: CDR1 MNHNS, CDR2 SASEGT. The CDR3 consists of 15 residues. CDR3 DNA sequence: TGTGCCAGCAGGAGGGACAGGGGGGACACTCAGCCCCAGCATTTT. As protein: CASRRDRGDTQPQHF.

This clonotype turned up a few times. CDR3 nucleotide sequence: TGCAGTGCTTACCCAGGATCCAGGTCACCCCTCCACTTT. Protein sequence: CSAYPGSRSPLHF. The chain recombines TRBV20-1 with TRBJ1-6; no firm D call. Germline V gives CDR1 DFQATT, CDR2 SNEGSKA (reference sequence). The CDR3 loop spans 13 amino acids. V lost 5 bases and J lost 10, with 15 bases in between.

This clonotype has a count of ten or more. This chain connects TRBV5-1 to TRBJ1-1; tentatively, D is TRBD1 (5 bases). With 2 bases removed from V and 1 base from J, the gap between germline ends came to 9 bases. Per germline, CDR1 SGHRS and CDR2 YFSETQ. CDR3 size: 14 residues. CDR3 sequence (DNA): TGCGCCAGCAGCTTTTTAGGGGAGAACACTGAAGCTTTCTTT. It is translated as CASSFLGENTEAFF.

The rearrangement uses TRBV5-1 and TRBJ1-1; possible D gene TRBD1, 5 bases. Trimming took 2 bases from V and 4 from J, leaving 9 bases between them. The CDR3 has 13 amino acids. Per germline, CDR1 SGHRS and CDR2 YFSETQ. The DNA for the CDR3 is TGCGCCAGCAGCTTTATAGGGGTCACTGAAGCTTTCTTT. Its translation: CASSFIGVTEAFF.